Presented here are 16 T cell receptor beta chains from one specimen sequenced in a study of a mutant IDH1 vaccine in newly diagnosed glioma. The repertoire was sequenced with immunoSEQ multiplex PCR; TCRdb's copy has only in-frame clones and lacks some. The top ten clones hold nearly 5.5% of a sample with around 82,000 clones, approximately 80% of them seen once. Time point indicated: baseline, week 1 (first vaccination visit). Treatment indicated: pre-vaccination baseline after standard-of-care therapy. The sequencing here drew on PBMCs, taken from a glioma patient treated with radiotherapy, temozolomide or both. The receptors here all came from a man in his forties with glioma. Some clones in this sample may be carry-over from other donors' samples.

V gene TRBV29-1 combines with J gene TRBJ1-1; weak D call: TRBD1 (6 bases). The V and J ends lost 6 bases and 1 base respectively, with 15 bases between them. This CDR3 spans 14 amino acids. CDR1 and CDR2 (germline): SQVTM, ANQGSEA. The CDR3 nucleotides are TGCAGCGTCAAAGGACAGTCCGAGAACACTGAAGCTTTCTTT. Translating gives CSVKGQSENTEAFF.

This chain uses TRBV29-1 with TRBJ2-2, with 8 nucleotides matching TRBD1. Germline CDR1 reads SQVTM; CDR2 reads ANQGSEA. V trimming: 0 bases; J trimming: 7 bases; junction bases outside the gene matches: 7. The CDR3 is 15 amino acids. The CDR3 DNA follows: TGCAGCGTTGAAGACCCGGACAGGGTAAACGGGGAGCTGTTTTTT. Translation: CSVEDPDRVNGELFF.

The chain employs TRBV7-9 and TRBJ1-2, with unresolved D. The CDR3 spans 13 residues. The ends were cut back, 2 bases at V and 8 bases at J, with 12 bases in the middle. The V gene's germline CDR1 is SEHNR and CDR2 FQNEAQ (reference sequence). DNA of the CDR3: TGTGCCAGCAGCTTACGTCAGCTTTACGGCTACACCTTC. This codes for CASSLRQLYGYTF.

The gene calls are TRBV5-1 and TRBJ1-1; weak D call: TRBD1 (6 bases). CDR3 length: 14 amino acids. Germline lookup yields CDR1 SGHRS and CDR2 YFSETQ. Between the trimmed V and J ends, which lost 5 bases and 0 bases, there was a span of 11 bases. CDR3 nucleotide sequence: TGCGCCAGCAGGCAGGGGACCATGAACACTGAAGCTTTCTTT. This encodes CASRQGTMNTEAFF.

A single count supports this clone. CDR3 DNA sequence: TGTGCCAGCAACAAACAGGACTCTGGAAACACCATATATTTT. It codes for CASNKQDSGNTIYF. The chain joins TRBV21-1 to TRBJ1-3; the table's D call, TRBD1, has no DNA check behind it. TRBV21-1 is a documented pseudogene. The CDR3 totals 14 residues.

The chain has TRBV27 and TRBJ2-7, with TRBD1 identical over 8 bases. The J segment lost 2 bases and the V segment lost 6 bases, leaving 9 bases of the junction unmatched. The CDR3 spans 15 residues. Looked up from germline, CDR1 is MNHEY and CDR2 is SMNVEV (reference sequence). The CDR3 spells CASRLRQGATYEQYF. The CDR3 DNA follows: TGTGCCAGCAGACTCCGTCAGGGGGCGACCTACGAGCAGTACTTC.

V and J are TRBV4-1 and TRBJ1-1; D not resolved. V lost 3 bases, J lost 6 bases, and 11 bases lay in between. The CDR3 consists of 13 residues. Germline-derived CDR1 and CDR2 are MGHRA and YSYEKL. The CDR3 loop is CASSQSAGSEAFF. The CDR3 DNA reads TGCGCCAGCAGCCAGTCAGCAGGCTCTGAAGCTTTCTTT.

This clone was found once. This rearrangement joins TRBV4-1 to TRBJ2-5; D assignment may be TRBD1 or TRBD2 (5 bases each). The CDR3 runs to 15 residues. The V gene's germline CDR1 is MGHRA and CDR2 YSYEKL. The V end was cut by 0 bases, the J end by 3 bases, with 11 bases between. The CDR3 coding sequence is TGCGCCAGCAGCCAAGACCGGGGCTTAAAAGAGACCCAGTACTTC. This gives the protein CASSQDRGLKETQYF.

The CDR3 spells CAWSVGGQSYNSPLHF. Written as DNA, the CDR3 is TGTGCCTGGAGTGTCGGGGGGCAGTCCTATAATTCACCCCTCCACTTT. The J gene is TRBJ1-6, the V gene TRBV30; maybe TRBD1 (6 bases). Per the germline V gene, CDR1 is GTSNPN and CDR2 is SVGIG (reference sequence). The CDR3 consists of 16 residues. V lost 0 bases, J lost 1 base, and 10 bases lay in between.

The chain uses TRBV15 and TRBJ2-6; 9 bases align to TRBD2. The CDR3 has 16 amino acids. The germline V gene encodes CDR1 LNHNV and CDR2 YYDKDF (reference sequence). V lost 8 bases, J lost 0 bases, and 5 bases stayed unmatched. The CDR3: CATRGGGGSGANVLTF. DNA for the CDR3: TGTGCCACCCGGGGCGGGGGGGGCTCTGGGGCCAACGTCCTGACTTTC.

A few counts support this clone. This sequence joins TRBV20-1 and TRBJ2-7; a weak D match, TRBD1 (5 bases). The V gene's germline CDR1 is DFQATT and CDR2 SNEGSKA (reference sequence). The V end was cut by 6 bases, the J end by 3 bases, with 9 bases between. The CDR3 spans 11 residues. CDR3 protein: CSATDIYEQYF. The CDR3 DNA sequence: TGCAGTGCAACGGACATCTACGAGCAGTACTTC.

This chain uses TRBV14 with TRBJ2-7, with 8 positions matching TRBD2. Per the germline V gene, CDR1 is SGHDN and CDR2 is FVKESK. The CDR3 spans 14 residues. Germline trimming cut 3 bases from V and 5 bases from J; bases unmatched to any gene: 6. DNA of the CDR3: TGTGCCAGCAGCCAGAGCGGGGGAGTGGACGAGCAGTACTTC. Its translation is CASSQSGGVDEQYF.

This clone showed up just once. The chain is built from TRBV18 and TRBJ2-7, with 10 bases fitting TRBD1. Unmatched junction bases numbered 9, after V lost 0 bases and J lost 4 bases. The CDR3 consists of 17 residues. Germline V gives CDR1 KGHSH, CDR2 LQKENI. The DNA for the CDR3 is TGTGCCAGCTCACCACCGTCACCGGGACAGGGGCGGTACGAGCAGTACTTC. This gives the protein CASSPPSPGQGRYEQYF.

This clone occurred once. The gene calls are TRBV5-1 and TRBJ1-3; D call uncertain. CDR3 length: 14 amino acids. V lost 0 bases and J lost 1, with 5 bases in between. The germline V gene encodes CDR1 SGHRS and CDR2 YFSETQ. CDR3 bases: TGCGCCAGCAGCTTGGGACAATCTGGAAACACCATATATTTT. It translates to CASSLGQSGNTIYF.

This rearrangement joins TRBV5-8 to TRBJ2-5; D gene uncertain. Per the germline V gene, CDR1 is SGHTS and CDR2 is YDEGEE. The CDR3 extends over 11 amino acids. The germline V and J ends were trimmed by 4 bases and 4 bases, with 5 bases remaining between them. CDR3 DNA: TGTGCCAGCAGCCGACGAGAGACCCAGTACTTC. It translates to CASSRRETQYF.

The table lists this clone with a count of one. The V call is TRBV30, the J call TRBJ1-2, with TRBD1 as a possible D gene (6 bases). The germline gives CDR1 GTSNPN, CDR2 SVGIG (reference sequence). CDR3 length: 12 amino acids. The CDR3 sequence is CAVRGRGYGYTF. DNA for the CDR3: TGTGCAGTCAGGGGAAGAGGCTATGGCTACACCTTC.